Listed below are T cell receptor beta chains from one sample, sequenced in a study of OX40 agonist ivuxolimab in advanced cancers. Clones were read by immunoSEQ multiplex PCR, and TCRdb kept only the in-frame ones, dropping some. The repertoire holds around 75,000 clones, with about 90% as singletons. Material: CD4+ or CD8+ T cells sorted from blood, obtained in a trial of the OX40 agonist ivuxolimab. The origin of the receptors is an adult with an advanced solid tumor such as melanoma, head and neck, liver or kidney cancer. Both conserved end residues are part of each CDR3. Fields, in order: V gene, D gene, J gene, clone size, CDR3 protein, CDR3 DNA. A D gene is named only where the DNA matches it firmly. Size is stated for part of the rows, as once, few or many counts, or as a class when the clone is expanded.

>TRBV5-8|TRBD2|TRBJ2-1|.
CASSSLAGGNTEQFF
TGTGCCAGCAGTTCTCTAGCGGGGGGAAATACTGAGCAGTTCTTC
>TRBV19|TRBD2|TRBJ2-7|.
CASSIQLAATYEQYF
TGTGCCAGTAGTATACAACTAGCGGCTACCTACGAGCAGTACTTC
>TRBV28|.|TRBJ2-1|.
CASSLGLEGVNEQFF
TGTGCCAGCAGTTTAGGACTGGAAGGGGTGAATGAGCAGTTCTTC
>TRBV7-9|.|TRBJ1-6|.
CASSLGNSPLHF
TGTGCCAGCAGCTTAGGGAATTCACCCCTCCACTTT
>TRBV19|.|TRBJ1-3|.
CASTPLDSTAGGNTIYF
TGTGCCAGTACTCCTCTTGATTCGACGGCTGGTGGAAACACCATATATTTT
>TRBV28|.|TRBJ1-2|.
CASSLLGDGYTF
TGTGCCAGCAGTTTATTGGGCGATGGCTACACCTTC
>TRBV19|TRBD1|TRBJ1-2|few
CASSTRQGNYGYTF
TGTGCCAGTAGTACCCGACAGGGGAACTATGGCTACACCTTC
>TRBV7-8|TRBD2|TRBJ2-3|once
CASSNELAGAGTQYF
TGTGCCAGCAGCAACGAACTAGCGGGGGCTGGAACGCAGTATTTT
>TRBV5-4|.|TRBJ2-2|once
CASSSDTAGELFF
TGTGCCAGCAGCTCTGACACGGCGGGGGAGCTGTTTTTT
>TRBV6-1|.|TRBJ2-7|.
CASIGGSYEQYF
TGTGCCAGCATTGGAGGTTCCTACGAGCAGTACTTC